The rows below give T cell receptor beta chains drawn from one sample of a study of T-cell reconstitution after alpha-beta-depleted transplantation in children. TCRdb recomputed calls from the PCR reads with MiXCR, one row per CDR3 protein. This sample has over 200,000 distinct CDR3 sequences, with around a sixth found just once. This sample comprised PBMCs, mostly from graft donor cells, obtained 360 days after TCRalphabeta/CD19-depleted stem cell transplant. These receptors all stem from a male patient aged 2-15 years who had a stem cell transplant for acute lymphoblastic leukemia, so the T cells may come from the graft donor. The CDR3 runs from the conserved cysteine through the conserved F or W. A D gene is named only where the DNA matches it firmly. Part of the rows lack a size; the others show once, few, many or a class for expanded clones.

CDR3 DNA: TGTGCCTGGGGTGGGGATAATAAGGAGCAGTACTTC; CDR3 protein: CAWGGDNKEQYF; V gene: TRBV30; D gene: -; clone size: -; J gene: TRBJ2-7
CDR3 DNA: TGCAGTGCTAGAGGCCAAACCGGGACCAGCAATCAGCCCCAGCATTTT; CDR3 protein: CSARGQTGTSNQPQHF; V gene: TRBV20-1; D gene: -; clone size: few; J gene: TRBJ1-5
CDR3 DNA: TGCGCCAGCAGCTTGGCGGCGGGGTTAGGACCCCAGCATTTT; CDR3 protein: CASSLAAGLGPQHF; V gene: TRBV5-1; D gene: -; clone size: -; J gene: TRBJ1-5
CDR3 DNA: TGCAGCGTTGGACTAGCGGGACAATTTTACAATGAGCAGTTCTTC; CDR3 protein: CSVGLAGQFYNEQFF; V gene: TRBV29-1; D gene: TRBD2; clone size: -; J gene: TRBJ2-1
CDR3 DNA: TGTGCCAGCAATTCCCCTCAGCGGGGGTCCGATGAGCAGTTCTTC; CDR3 protein: CASNSPQRGSDEQFF; V gene: TRBV3-1; D gene: TRBD2; clone size: -; J gene: TRBJ2-1
CDR3 DNA: TGTGCCAGCAGCTTAAGGTCAGGCGGAAAACTGTTTTTT; CDR3 protein: CASSLRSGGKLFF; V gene: TRBV7-8; D gene: -; clone size: -; J gene: TRBJ1-4
CDR3 DNA: TGTGCCAGCAGTTTTAGGGAAAGCACAGATACGCAGTATTTT; CDR3 protein: CASSFRESTDTQYF; V gene: TRBV12-3/TRBV12-4; D gene: -; clone size: -; J gene: TRBJ2-3
CDR3 DNA: TGTGCCAGCAGTTCACAGGAGATCACTGAAGCTTTCTTT; CDR3 protein: CASSSQEITEAFF; V gene: TRBV12-3/TRBV12-4; D gene: -; clone size: few; J gene: TRBJ1-1
CDR3 DNA: TGTGCCAGCAGCCAAGGGGTGTCAGGAAACATGAACACTGAAGCTTTCTTT; CDR3 protein: CASSQGVSGNMNTEAFF; V gene: TRBV4-2; D gene: -; clone size: few; J gene: TRBJ1-1
CDR3 DNA: TGTGCCAGCAACCCGTCCGGGACTACACGGGAGCAGTTCTTC; CDR3 protein: CASNPSGTTREQFF; V gene: TRBV5-6; D gene: TRBD2; clone size: many; J gene: TRBJ2-1
CDR3 DNA: TGTGCCAGCAGCTTAGAAGGGGAGAGCTACACCTTC; CDR3 protein: CASSLEGESYTF; V gene: TRBV7-9; D gene: -; clone size: once; J gene: TRBJ1-2
CDR3 DNA: TGCGCCAGCAGCCAACCCGGTCGGGGCAATGAGCAGTTCTTC; CDR3 protein: CASSQPGRGNEQFF; V gene: TRBV4-3; D gene: -; clone size: -; J gene: TRBJ2-1
CDR3 DNA: TGTGCCAGCAGAAAGGACAGGGGATCTGTCCACGAGCAGTACTTC; CDR3 protein: CASRKDRGSVHEQYF; V gene: TRBV4-2; D gene: TRBD1; clone size: many; J gene: TRBJ2-7
CDR3 DNA: TGCAGTGCTAGAGATGATGGGAGCTCCTATAATTCACCCCTCCACTTT; CDR3 protein: CSARDDGSSYNSPLHF; V gene: TRBV20-1; D gene: -; clone size: -; J gene: TRBJ1-6
CDR3 DNA: TGTGCCAGCAGCCCGCGGGACGAGCGCACCCGCCTGATGTCCGGGGAGCTGTTTTTT; CDR3 protein: CASSPRDERTRLMSGELFF; V gene: TRBV12-3/TRBV12-4; D gene: -; clone size: -; J gene: TRBJ2-2
CDR3 DNA: TGCGCCAGCAGCTTTAAGAGGGGCAACACTGAAGCTTTCTTT; CDR3 protein: CASSFKRGNTEAFF; V gene: TRBV5-1; D gene: -; clone size: -; J gene: TRBJ1-1
CDR3 DNA: TGTGCCAGCAGTTTTGGAGATCAGCCCCAGCATTTT; CDR3 protein: CASSFGDQPQHF; V gene: TRBV12-3/TRBV12-4; D gene: -; clone size: many; J gene: TRBJ1-5
CDR3 DNA: TGCAGCGGCCTAGCAACAAATGAAAAACTGTTTTTT; CDR3 protein: CSGLATNEKLFF; V gene: TRBV29-1; D gene: -; clone size: many; J gene: TRBJ1-4
CDR3 DNA: TGTGCCAGCAGCGTAGCTACTACAACAGGAAAACTGTTTTTT; CDR3 protein: CASSVATTTGKLFF; V gene: TRBV9; D gene: -; clone size: -; J gene: TRBJ1-4
CDR3 DNA: TGTGCCAGCAGCTTAAATCTCCGGACAGGGGTCTACACCGGGGAGCTGTTTTTT; CDR3 protein: CASSLNLRTGVYTGELFF; V gene: TRBV7-6; D gene: TRBD1; clone size: -; J gene: TRBJ2-2
CDR3 DNA: TGTGCCAGCAAAACCGGGACAGGGATCAACGAGCAGTACTTC; CDR3 protein: CASKTGTGINEQYF; V gene: TRBV7-8; D gene: TRBD1; clone size: few; J gene: TRBJ2-7
CDR3 DNA: TGCAGCGTTTCCGGCTTGTCGGCAGATACGCAGTATTTT; CDR3 protein: CSVSGLSADTQYF; V gene: TRBV29-1; D gene: -; clone size: few; J gene: TRBJ2-3
CDR3 DNA: TGTGCCATCAGTGAGACAGGGCCCAACACCGGGGAGCTGTTTTTT; CDR3 protein: CAISETGPNTGELFF; V gene: TRBV10-3; D gene: -; clone size: many; J gene: TRBJ2-2
CDR3 DNA: TGCAGCGCCTTCTTCAACGTCCTGACTTTC; CDR3 protein: CSAFFNVLTF; V gene: TRBV29-1; D gene: -; clone size: -; J gene: TRBJ2-6